This T cell receptor (beta chain) was identified in a study of CD8+CD57+ T cells in acquired aplastic anemia. TCR beta VDJ combinations and CDR3 sequences were profiled from genomic DNA. Using its own MiXCR run on the reads, TCRdb lists one record per CDR3 protein. In the table there are some 70,000 distinct CDR3 sequences, almost 55% of which are singletons. The sequence derives from a human donor in good health, serving as a control. The sample consisted of sorted CD4+, CD8+, or CD8+CD57+ T cells (not recorded which) from PBMCs.

In DNA, the CDR3 is TGTGCCAGCAGCTTGAGGCAGGAGAACACTGAAGCTTTCTTT. This translates into CASSLRQENTEAFF. V and J are TRBV7-8 and TRBJ1-1; no clear D gene. Trimming took off 3 bases at V and 1 base at J, with 9 bases between the two ends. The CDR3 is 14 amino acids. Germline lookup yields CDR1 SGHVS and CDR2 FQNEAQ.